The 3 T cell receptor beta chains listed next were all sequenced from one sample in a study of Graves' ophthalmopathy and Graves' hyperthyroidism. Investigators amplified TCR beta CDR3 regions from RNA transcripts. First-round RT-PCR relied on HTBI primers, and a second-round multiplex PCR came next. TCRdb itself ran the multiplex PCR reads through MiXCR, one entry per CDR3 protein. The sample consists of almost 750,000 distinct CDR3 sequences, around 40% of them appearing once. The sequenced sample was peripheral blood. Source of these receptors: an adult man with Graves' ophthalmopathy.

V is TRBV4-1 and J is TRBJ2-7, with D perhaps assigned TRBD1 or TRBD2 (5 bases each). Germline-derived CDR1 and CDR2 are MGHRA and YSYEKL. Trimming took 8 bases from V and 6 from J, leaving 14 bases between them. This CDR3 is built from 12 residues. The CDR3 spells CASRGRGLEQYF. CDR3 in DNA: TGCGCCAGCCGGGGACGGGGCCTCGAGCAGTACTTC.

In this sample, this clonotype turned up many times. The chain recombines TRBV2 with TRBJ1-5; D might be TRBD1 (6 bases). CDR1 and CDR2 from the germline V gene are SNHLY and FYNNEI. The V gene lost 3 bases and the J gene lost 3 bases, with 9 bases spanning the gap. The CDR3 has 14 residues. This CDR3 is CASSDGGPNQPQHF. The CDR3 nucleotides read TGTGCCAGCAGTGATGGGGGGCCCAATCAGCCCCAGCATTTT.

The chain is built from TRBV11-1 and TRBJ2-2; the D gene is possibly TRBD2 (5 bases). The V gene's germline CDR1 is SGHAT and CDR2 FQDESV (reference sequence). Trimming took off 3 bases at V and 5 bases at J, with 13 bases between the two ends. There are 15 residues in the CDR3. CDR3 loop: CASSLGSGKTGELFF. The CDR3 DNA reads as TGTGCCAGCAGCTTGGGCAGCGGTAAAACCGGGGAGCTGTTTTTT.